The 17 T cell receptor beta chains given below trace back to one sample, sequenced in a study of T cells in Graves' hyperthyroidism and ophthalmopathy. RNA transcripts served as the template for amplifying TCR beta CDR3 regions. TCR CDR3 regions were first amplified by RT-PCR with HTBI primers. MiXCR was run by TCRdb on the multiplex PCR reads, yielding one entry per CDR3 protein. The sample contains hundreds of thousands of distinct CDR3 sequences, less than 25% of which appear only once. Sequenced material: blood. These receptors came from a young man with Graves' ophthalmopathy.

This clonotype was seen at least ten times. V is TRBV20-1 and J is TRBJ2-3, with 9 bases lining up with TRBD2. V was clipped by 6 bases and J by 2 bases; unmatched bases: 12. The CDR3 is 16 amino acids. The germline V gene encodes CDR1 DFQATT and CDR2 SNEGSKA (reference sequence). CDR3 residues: CSARWLAGLVTDTQYF. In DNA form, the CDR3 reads TGCAGTGCGAGGTGGCTAGCGGGACTTGTCACAGATACGCAGTATTTT.

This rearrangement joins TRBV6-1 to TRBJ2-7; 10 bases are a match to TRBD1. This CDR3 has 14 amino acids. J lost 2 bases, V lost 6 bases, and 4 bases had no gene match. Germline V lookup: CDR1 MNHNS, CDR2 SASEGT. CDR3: CASRYDRGPYEQYF. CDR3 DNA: TGTGCCAGCAGATACGACAGGGGGCCCTACGAGCAGTACTTC.

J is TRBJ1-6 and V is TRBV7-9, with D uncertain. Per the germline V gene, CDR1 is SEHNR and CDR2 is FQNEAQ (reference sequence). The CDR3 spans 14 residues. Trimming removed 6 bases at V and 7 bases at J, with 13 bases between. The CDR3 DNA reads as TGTGCCAGCAGGATAGAGAGTCCAAATTCACCCCTCCACTTT. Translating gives CASRIESPNSPLHF.

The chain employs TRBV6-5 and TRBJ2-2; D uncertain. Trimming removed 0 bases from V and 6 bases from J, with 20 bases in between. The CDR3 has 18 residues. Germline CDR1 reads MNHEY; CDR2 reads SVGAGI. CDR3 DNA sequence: TGTGCCAGCAGTTACTCGAATGATCTCACTTCCGACCCCGGGGAGCTGTTTTTT. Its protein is CASSYSNDLTSDPGELFF.

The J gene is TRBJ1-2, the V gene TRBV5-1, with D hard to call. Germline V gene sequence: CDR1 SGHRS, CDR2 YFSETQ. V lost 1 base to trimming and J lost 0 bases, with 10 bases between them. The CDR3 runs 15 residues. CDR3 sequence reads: CASSLFWPSNYGYTF. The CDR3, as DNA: TGCGCCAGCAGCTTGTTCTGGCCATCTAACTATGGCTACACCTTC.

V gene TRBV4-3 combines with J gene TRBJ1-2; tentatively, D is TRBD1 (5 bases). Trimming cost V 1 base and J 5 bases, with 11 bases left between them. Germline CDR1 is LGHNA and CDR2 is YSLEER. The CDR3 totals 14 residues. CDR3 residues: CASSQATEGYGYTF. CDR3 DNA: TGCGCCAGCAGCCAAGCGACAGAAGGATATGGCTACACCTTC.

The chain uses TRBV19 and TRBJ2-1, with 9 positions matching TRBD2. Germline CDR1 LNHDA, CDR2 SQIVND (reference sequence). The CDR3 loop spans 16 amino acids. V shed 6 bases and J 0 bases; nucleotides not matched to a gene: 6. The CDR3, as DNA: TGTGCCAGTAGACCTACACTAGCGGGCTCCTACAATGAGCAGTTCTTC. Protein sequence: CASRPTLAGSYNEQFF.

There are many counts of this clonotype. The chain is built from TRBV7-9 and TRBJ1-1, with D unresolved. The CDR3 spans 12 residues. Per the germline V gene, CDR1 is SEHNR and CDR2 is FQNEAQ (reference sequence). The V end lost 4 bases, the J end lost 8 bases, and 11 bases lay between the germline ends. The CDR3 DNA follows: TGTGCCAGCAGCTCCGGACTTCTCGAAGCTTTCTTT. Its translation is CASSSGLLEAFF.

The CDR3 DNA reads TGCAGTGCTAGTGATAGGACTAGCGGGTCCTACAATGAGCAGTTCTTC. Translating gives CSASDRTSGSYNEQFF. The genes are TRBV20-1 and TRBJ2-1, with 11 bases that match TRBD2. Germline V gene data show CDR1 as DFQATT and CDR2 as SNEGSKA (reference sequence). The CDR3 runs 16 residues. J was trimmed by 1 base and V by 3 bases; bases with no gene match: 5.

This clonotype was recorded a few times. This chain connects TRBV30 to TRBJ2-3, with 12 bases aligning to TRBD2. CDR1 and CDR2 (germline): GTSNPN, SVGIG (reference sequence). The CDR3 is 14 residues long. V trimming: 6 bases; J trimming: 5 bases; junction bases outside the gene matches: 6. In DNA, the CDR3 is TGTGCCTGCCTAGCGGGAGGGCCAGAAGATACGCAGTATTTT. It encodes CACLAGGPEDTQYF.

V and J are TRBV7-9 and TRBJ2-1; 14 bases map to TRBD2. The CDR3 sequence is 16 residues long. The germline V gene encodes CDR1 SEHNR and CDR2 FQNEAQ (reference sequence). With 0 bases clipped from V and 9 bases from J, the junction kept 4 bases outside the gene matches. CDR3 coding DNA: TGTGCCAGCAGCTTAGCGGGACTAGCGGGAGTTGGTGAGCAGTTCTTC. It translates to CASSLAGLAGVGEQFF.

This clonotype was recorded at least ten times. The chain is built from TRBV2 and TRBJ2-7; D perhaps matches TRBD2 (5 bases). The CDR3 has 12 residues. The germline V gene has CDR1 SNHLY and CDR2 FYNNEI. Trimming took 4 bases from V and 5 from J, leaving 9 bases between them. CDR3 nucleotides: TGTGCCAGCAGTGGTGAGACTAACGAGCAGTACTTC. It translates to CASSGETNEQYF.

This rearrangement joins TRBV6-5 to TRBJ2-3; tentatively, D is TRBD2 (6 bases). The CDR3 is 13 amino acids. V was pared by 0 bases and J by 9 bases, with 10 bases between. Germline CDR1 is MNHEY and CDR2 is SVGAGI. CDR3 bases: TGTGCCAGCAGTTACTCACCGGGGGACACGCAGTATTTT. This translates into CASSYSPGDTQYF.

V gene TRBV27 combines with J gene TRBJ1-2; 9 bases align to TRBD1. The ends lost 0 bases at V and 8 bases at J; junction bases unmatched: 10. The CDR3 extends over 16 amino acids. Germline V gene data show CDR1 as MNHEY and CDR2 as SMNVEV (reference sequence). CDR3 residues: CASSLSPRTGVSGYTF. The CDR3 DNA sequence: TGTGCCAGCAGTTTATCCCCTCGGACAGGGGTATCCGGCTACACCTTC.

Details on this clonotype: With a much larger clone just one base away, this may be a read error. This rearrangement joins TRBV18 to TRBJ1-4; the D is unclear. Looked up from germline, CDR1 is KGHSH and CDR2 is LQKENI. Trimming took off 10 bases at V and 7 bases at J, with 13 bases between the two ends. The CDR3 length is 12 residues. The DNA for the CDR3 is TGTGCCACGACGGGGAAGGGTGAAAAACTGTTTTTT. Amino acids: CATTGKGEKLFF.

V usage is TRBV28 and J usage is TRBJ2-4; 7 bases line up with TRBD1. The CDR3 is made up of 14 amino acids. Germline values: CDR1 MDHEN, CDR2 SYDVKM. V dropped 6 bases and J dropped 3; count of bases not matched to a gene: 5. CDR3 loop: CASSQGVGKNIQYF. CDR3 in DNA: TGTGCCAGCAGCCAGGGGGTCGGCAAAAACATTCAGTACTTC.

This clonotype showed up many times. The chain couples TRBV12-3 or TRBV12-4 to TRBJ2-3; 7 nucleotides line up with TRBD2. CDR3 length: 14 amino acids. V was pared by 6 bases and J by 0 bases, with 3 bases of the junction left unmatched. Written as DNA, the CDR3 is TGTGCCAGCAGCGCGCGGGGGAGCACAGATACGCAGTATTTT. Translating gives CASSARGSTDTQYF.